This entry describes one T cell receptor (beta chain). CDR3 length: 14 residues. Germline V gene data show CDR1 as SGHDN and CDR2 as FVKESK. Trimming left V 5 bases short and J 2 bases short, with 12 bases between. Repertoires were generated with immunoSEQ multiplex PCR, while TCRdb's copy carries only in-frame clones and drops some. The data hold approximately 60,000 clones, with about 85% observed a single time. These data originate in a study of OX40 agonist ivuxolimab in advanced cancers. Overall study context: Patients receiving dose escalation had hepatocellular carcinoma, melanoma, renal cell or head and neck cancer.

The source material was CD4+ or CD8+ T cells sorted from blood, sampled in a trial of the OX40 agonist ivuxolimab. This receptor was taken from an adult with an advanced solid tumor such as melanoma, head and neck, liver or kidney cancer. This chain joins TRBV14 and TRBJ2-5; TRBD2 might be the D (6 bases). CDR3 sequence: CASSLRDFQETQYF. The DNA of the CDR3 is TGTGCCAGCAGCTTGCGGGACTTTCAAGAGACCCAGTACTTC.